The following is a T cell receptor (beta chain) sequence with its context. This record comes from a study of blood T cell repertoires in COVID-19. Across the study: The United States, Italy and Spain were the sources of the acute and convalescent COVID-19 samples.

This table comes from immunoSEQ multiplex PCR, and its TCRdb copy is limited to in-frame clones, with some not included. This sample has about 270,000 clones, with more than 75% found just once. J lost 2 bases, V lost 9 bases, and 11 bases had no gene match. CDR1 and CDR2 (germline): LNHDA, SQIVND (reference sequence). The CDR3 is 17 residues long. This study enrolled people aged about 18 to 90 from about 24 US geographic areas. Each recovered donor of Cohort 3 presented with two negative PCRs, clearance, or symptom resolution. The source of this sequence is a man aged 18 to 30 who had recovered from COVID-19. This sequence joins TRBV19 and TRBJ2-5, with 14 bases aligning to TRBD2. The source material was PBMCs or T cells enriched from blood (not recorded which). The CDR3 nucleotides are TGTGCCAGCGGGACTAGCGGGAGTAGAGGGGGTCAAGAGACCCAGTACTTC. The encoded protein is CASGTSGSRGGQETQYF. Based on the CDR3 plus reference TRBV19 and TRBJ2-5, the full variable domain is DGGITQSPKYLFRKEGQNVTLSCEQNLNHDAMYWYRQDPGQGLRLIYYSQIVNDFQKGDIAEGYSVSREKKESFPLTVTSAQKNPTAFYLCASGTSGSRGGQETQYFGPGTRLLVL.